The clone carrying this T cell receptor beta chain showed up just a few times. Its target is unknown. TCRdb called the 5' RACE reads again in MiXCR, with one record for every CDR3 protein. The profile shows 350,000 to 400,000 distinct CDR3 sequences, 8.5% to 10% of them singletons. The donors were all healthy and Caucasian. This sample is part of a study of identical twins. The V and J ends lost 2 bases and 3 bases respectively, with 11 bases between them. The CDR3 sequence is 14 residues long. The study's findings and limits: An excess of low generation probability was shown by twin-shared out-of-frame alpha sequences. Twins showed weaker excess sharing in their beta out-of-frame sequences. Invariant MAIT and iNKT cells may have partly biased zero-insertion analyses.

The receptor's source is a woman in her 50s in good health. The sample taken for sequencing was naive T cells sorted from blood. The rearrangement uses TRBV12-3 or TRBV12-4 and TRBJ2-7; D is undetermined. The CDR3 DNA is TGTGCCAGCAGTTTATATAAGAGAAACTACGAGCAGTACTTC. It specifies CASSLYKRNYEQYF.